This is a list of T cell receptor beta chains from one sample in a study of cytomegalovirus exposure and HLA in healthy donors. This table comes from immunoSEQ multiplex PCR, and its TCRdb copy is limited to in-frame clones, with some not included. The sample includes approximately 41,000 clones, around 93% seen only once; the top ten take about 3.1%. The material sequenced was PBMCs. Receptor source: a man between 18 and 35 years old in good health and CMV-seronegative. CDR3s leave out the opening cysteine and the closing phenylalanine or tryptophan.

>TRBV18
ASSPSWGGTETQY
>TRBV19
ASSTRGQLNTEAF
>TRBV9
ASSAGGRSLTDTQY
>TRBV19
ASSPPGRKGTEAF
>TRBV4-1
ASSQERTLAKNIQY
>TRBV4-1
ASSFRGRGGPDTQY
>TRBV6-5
ASSSRAGASYEQY
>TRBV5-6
ASSMDWDKRGYT
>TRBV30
AWGQGGYHGYT
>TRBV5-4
ASSLVGGDEQY
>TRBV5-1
ASGTGDNTGELF
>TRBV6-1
AGGQNYGYT
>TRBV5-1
ASSLDRGKGTQY
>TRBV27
ASSWASGTDTQY
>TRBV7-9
ASSAGEGEAF
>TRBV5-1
ASSLDGTQLTYGYT
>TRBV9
ASSVVLRIHSSYNEQF
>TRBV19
ASSIPSGGSNTEAF
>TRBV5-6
ASSFGQNQPQH
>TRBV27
ASIPVGLAITDTQY
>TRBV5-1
ASSGTGGNTEAF
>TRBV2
ASKETEEETQY
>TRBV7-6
ASSPSGGSYNEQF